The rows below give T cell receptor beta chains drawn from one sample of a study of human T cells and chemical hapten exposure. One entry per CDR3 protein results from TCRdb running MiXCR on the RACE reads. The sample has over 65,000 distinct CDR3 sequences, approximately 12% seen once. The material was whole blood, obtained in connection with sensitization to the hapten diphenylcyclopropenone (DPC). These TCRs come from a woman between 50 and 59 years old with alopecia areata. Some clones in this sample may be carry-over from other donors' samples. Each CDR3 is given with its conserved first and last residue. The D gene is left open where the match is weak. Only some rows state a clone size, as once, few, many or a class for expanded clones.

V: TRBV12-3/TRBV12-4
D: TRBD1
J: TRBJ1-5
size: few
DNA: TGTGCCAGCAGTCCCACAGGGGTCGGGCATCAGCCCCAGCATTTT
CDR3: CASSPTGVGHQPQHF

V: TRBV30
D: -
J: TRBJ1-1
size: few
DNA: TGTGCCTCCACGGAGGGGTTAAACACTGAAGCTTTCTTT
CDR3: CASTEGLNTEAFF

V: TRBV6-2/TRBV6-3
D: -
J: TRBJ2-1
size: many
DNA: TGTGCCAGCAGCCCGCACAACTTCCAGAACAATGAGCAGTTCTTC
CDR3: CASSPHNFQNNEQFF

V: TRBV29-1
D: TRBD2
J: TRBJ2-7
size: many
DNA: TGCAGCGTTTTAGCCGGGACTAGCGGGTTATGGAACGAGCAGTACTTC
CDR3: CSVLAGTSGLWNEQYF

V: TRBV28
D: -
J: TRBJ2-7
size: -
DNA: TGTGCCAGCAGTTTAGCGGGTTCGAGCTCCTACGAGCAGTACTTC
CDR3: CASSLAGSSSYEQYF

V: TRBV6-2/TRBV6-3
D: -
J: TRBJ1-1
size: many
DNA: TGTGCCAGCAGTCCGCAGAGGCGAAGGGCTTTCTTT
CDR3: CASSPQRRRAFF

V: TRBV4-3
D: -
J: TRBJ1-4
size: few
DNA: TGCGCCAGCAGCCAAGATCAGGGAACGGAAAAACTGTTTTTT
CDR3: CASSQDQGTEKLFF

V: TRBV5-6
D: -
J: TRBJ2-7
size: -
DNA: TGTGCCAGCAGCCGAAATCCGGGAAGCTCCTACGAGCAGTACTTC
CDR3: CASSRNPGSSYEQYF

V: TRBV20-1
D: -
J: TRBJ2-3
size: many
DNA: TGCAGTGCTAGCGGGGAGGGCACAGATACGCAGTATTTT
CDR3: CSASGEGTDTQYF

V: TRBV20-1
D: TRBD2
J: TRBJ2-5
size: few
DNA: TGCAGTGCTACCGCGGGGGGCGGGTTAAAAGAGACCCAGTACTTC
CDR3: CSATAGGGLKETQYF

V: TRBV28
D: -
J: TRBJ1-6
size: few
DNA: TGTGCCAGCAGTTTAGGAGGGAGCACGGTCCATAATTCACCCCTCCACTTT
CDR3: CASSLGGSTVHNSPLHF

V: TRBV29-1
D: TRBD1
J: TRBJ2-4
size: many
DNA: TGCAGTATCCGACAGGGGGCCGGGAACATTCAGTACTTC
CDR3: CSIRQGAGNIQYF

V: TRBV28
D: TRBD2
J: TRBJ2-1
size: many
DNA: TGTGCCAGCAGTACCAAGCCGGGACTAGCGGGAGGGCCGGGGCTAAATGAGCAGTTCTTC
CDR3: CASSTKPGLAGGPGLNEQFF

V: TRBV7-2
D: -
J: TRBJ2-2
size: many
DNA: TGTGCCAGCAGCCACACTTTAGGTCCCGCCGGGATGTTTTTT
CDR3: CASSHTLGPAGMFF

V: TRBV15
D: -
J: TRBJ2-1
size: -
DNA: TGTGCCACCAGCAGAAAAAGGACATCGATCCCTCAACATGAGCAGTTCTTC
CDR3: CATSRKRTSIPQHEQFF

V: TRBV7-2
D: -
J: TRBJ2-1
size: many
DNA: TGTGCCAGCAGCCTCACTAGTGAGCAGTTCTTC
CDR3: CASSLTSEQFF

V: TRBV10-3
D: -
J: TRBJ2-1
size: -
DNA: TGTGCCATCAGTGACACCGGGACCCCGGGCTATGAGCAGTTCTTC
CDR3: CAISDTGTPGYEQFF

V: TRBV6-2/TRBV6-3
D: TRBD2
J: TRBJ2-5
size: -
DNA: TGTGCCAGCAGTTACTCGTCTAGCGGAGAAGAGACCCAGTACTTC
CDR3: CASSYSSSGEETQYF

V: TRBV6-5
D: -
J: TRBJ2-2
size: many
DNA: TGTGCCAGCAGTTACTCGAACCAGAACACCGGGGAGCTGTTTTTT
CDR3: CASSYSNQNTGELFF

V: TRBV6-2/TRBV6-3
D: -
J: TRBJ1-1
size: few
DNA: TGTGCCAGCAGCAAGGGGGGGGCCACTGAAGCTTTCTTT
CDR3: CASSKGGATEAFF

V: TRBV28
D: -
J: TRBJ2-3
size: many
DNA: TGTGCCAGCGTCGGGAGTGGGTATACGCAGTATTTT
CDR3: CASVGSGYTQYF

V: TRBV30
D: TRBD1
J: TRBJ1-5
size: -
DNA: TGTGCCTGGAGTGGAGGACAGGGGCGGAATCAGCCCCAGCATTTT
CDR3: CAWSGGQGRNQPQHF

V: TRBV4-3
D: -
J: TRBJ1-2
size: few
DNA: TGCGCCAGCAGCCAGCGGGGCCTCTATGGCTACACCTTC
CDR3: CASSQRGLYGYTF

V: TRBV7-3
D: -
J: TRBJ2-5
size: -
DNA: TGTGCCAGCAGCTTAGGGTTTTCCGAGACAGAAGAGACCCAGTACTTC
CDR3: CASSLGFSETEETQYF